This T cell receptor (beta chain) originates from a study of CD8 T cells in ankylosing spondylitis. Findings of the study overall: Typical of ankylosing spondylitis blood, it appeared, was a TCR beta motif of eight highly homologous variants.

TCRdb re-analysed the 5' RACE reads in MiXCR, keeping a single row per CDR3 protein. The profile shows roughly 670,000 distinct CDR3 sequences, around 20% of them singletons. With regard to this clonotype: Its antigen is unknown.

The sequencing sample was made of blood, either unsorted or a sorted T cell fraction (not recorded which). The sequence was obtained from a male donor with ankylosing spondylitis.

CDR3 protein: CASSWTVEQQYF. CDR3 in DNA: TGTGCCAGCAGTTGGACAGTGGAGCAGCAGTACTTC. The chain joins TRBV12-3 or TRBV12-4 to TRBJ2-7, with a weak D call TRBD1 (6 bases). This CDR3 has 12 amino acids. The germline V and J ends were trimmed by 4 bases and 8 bases, with 12 bases remaining between them.